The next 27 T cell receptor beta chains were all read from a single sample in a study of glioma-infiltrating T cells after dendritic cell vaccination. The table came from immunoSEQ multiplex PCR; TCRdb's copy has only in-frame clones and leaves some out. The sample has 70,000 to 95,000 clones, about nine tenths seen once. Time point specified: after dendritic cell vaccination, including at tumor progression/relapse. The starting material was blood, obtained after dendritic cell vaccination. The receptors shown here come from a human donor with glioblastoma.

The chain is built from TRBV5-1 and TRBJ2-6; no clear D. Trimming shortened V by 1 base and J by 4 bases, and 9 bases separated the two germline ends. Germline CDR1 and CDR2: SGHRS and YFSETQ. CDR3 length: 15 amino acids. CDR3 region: CASSLLASGANVLTF. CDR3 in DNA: TGCGCCAGCAGCTTGTTGGCCTCCGGGGCCAACGTCCTGACTTTC.

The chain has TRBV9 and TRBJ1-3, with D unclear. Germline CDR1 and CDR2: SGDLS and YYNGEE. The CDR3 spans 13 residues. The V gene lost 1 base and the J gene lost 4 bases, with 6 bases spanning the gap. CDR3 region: CASSVTGGNTIYF. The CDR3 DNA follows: TGTGCCAGCAGCGTAACCGGGGGAAACACCATATATTTT.

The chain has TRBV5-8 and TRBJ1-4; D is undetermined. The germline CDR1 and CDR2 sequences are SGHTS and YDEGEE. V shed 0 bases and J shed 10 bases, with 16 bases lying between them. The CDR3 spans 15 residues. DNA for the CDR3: TGTGCCAGCAGCTTGGGCGGCGGAGGGTTAAGAAAACTGTTTTTT. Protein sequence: CASSLGGGGLRKLFF.

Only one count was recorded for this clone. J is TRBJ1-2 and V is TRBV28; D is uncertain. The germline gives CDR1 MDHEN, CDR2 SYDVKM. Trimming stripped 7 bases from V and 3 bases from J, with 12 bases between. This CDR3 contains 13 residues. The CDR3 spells CASTLGRYYGYTF. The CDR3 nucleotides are TGTGCCAGCACCCTCGGGAGGTACTATGGCTACACCTTC.

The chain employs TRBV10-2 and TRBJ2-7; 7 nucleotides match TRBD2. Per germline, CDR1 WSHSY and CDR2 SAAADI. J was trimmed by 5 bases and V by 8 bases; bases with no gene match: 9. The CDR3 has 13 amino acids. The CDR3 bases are TGCGCCAGCGCCCCTAGCGGACCTCACGAGCAGTACTTC. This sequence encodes CASAPSGPHEQYF.

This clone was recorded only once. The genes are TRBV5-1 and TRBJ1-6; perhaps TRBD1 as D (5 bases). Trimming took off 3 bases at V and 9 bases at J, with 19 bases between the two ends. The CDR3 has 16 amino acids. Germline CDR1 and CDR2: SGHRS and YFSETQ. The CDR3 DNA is TGCGCCAGCAGCTCGGGGGGTCTGTCAGTCGGTTCACCCCTCCACTTT. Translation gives CASSSGGLSVGSPLHF.

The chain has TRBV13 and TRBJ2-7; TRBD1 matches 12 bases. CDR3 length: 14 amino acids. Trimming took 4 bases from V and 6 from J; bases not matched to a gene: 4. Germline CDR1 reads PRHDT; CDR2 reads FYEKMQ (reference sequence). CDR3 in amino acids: CASSWGQGASEQYF. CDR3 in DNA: TGTGCCAGCAGCTGGGGACAGGGGGCAAGCGAGCAGTACTTC. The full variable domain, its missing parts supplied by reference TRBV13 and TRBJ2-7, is AAGVIQSPRHLIKEKRETATLKCYPIPRHDTVYWYQQGPGQDPQFLISFYEKMQSDKGSIPDRFSAQQFSDYHSELNMSSLELGDSALYFCASSWGQGASEQYFGPGTRLTVT.

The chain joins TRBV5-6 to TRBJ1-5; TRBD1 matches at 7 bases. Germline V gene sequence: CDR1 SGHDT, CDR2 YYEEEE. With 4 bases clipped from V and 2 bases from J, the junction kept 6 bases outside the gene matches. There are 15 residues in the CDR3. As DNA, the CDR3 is TGTGCCAGCAGCCCTTACAGGGGAGGCAATCAGCCCCAGCATTTT. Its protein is CASSPYRGGNQPQHF.

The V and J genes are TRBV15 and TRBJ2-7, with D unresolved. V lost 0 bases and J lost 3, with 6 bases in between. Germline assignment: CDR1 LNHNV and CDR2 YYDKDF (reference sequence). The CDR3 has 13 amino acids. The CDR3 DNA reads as TGTGCCACCAGCAGAGAGCCGGGCTACGAGCAGTACTTC. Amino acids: CATSREPGYEQYF.

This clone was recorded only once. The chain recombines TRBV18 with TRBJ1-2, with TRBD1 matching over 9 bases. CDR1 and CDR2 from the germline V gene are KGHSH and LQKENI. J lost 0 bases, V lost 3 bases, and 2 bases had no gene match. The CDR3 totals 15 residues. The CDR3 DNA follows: TGTGCCAGCTCACCCCGGGACAGGGCTAACTATGGCTACACCTTC. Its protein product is CASSPRDRANYGYTF.

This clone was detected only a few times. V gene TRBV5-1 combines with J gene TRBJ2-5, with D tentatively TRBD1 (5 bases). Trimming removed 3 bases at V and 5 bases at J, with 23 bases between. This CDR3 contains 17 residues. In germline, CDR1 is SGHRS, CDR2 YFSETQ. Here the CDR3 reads CASSSGHNPLLGETQYF. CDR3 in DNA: TGCGCCAGCAGCTCTGGACATAACCCTCTCCTGGGGGAGACCCAGTACTTC. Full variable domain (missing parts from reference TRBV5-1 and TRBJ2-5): KAGVTQTPRYLIKTRGQQVTLSCSPISGHRSVSWYQQTPGQGLQFLFEYFSETQRNKGNFPGRFSGRQFSNSRSEMNVSTLELGDSALYLCASSSGHNPLLGETQYFGPGTRLLVL.

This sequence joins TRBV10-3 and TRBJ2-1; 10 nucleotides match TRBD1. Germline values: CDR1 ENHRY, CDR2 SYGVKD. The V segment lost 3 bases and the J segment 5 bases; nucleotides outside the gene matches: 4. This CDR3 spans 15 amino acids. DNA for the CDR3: TGTGCCATCAGTGAAGACAGGGGGCTCGACAATGAGCAGTTCTTC. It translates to CAISEDRGLDNEQFF.

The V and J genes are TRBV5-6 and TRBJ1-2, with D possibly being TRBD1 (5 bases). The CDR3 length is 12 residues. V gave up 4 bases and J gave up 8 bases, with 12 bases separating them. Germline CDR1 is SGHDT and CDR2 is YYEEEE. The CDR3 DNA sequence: TGTGCCAGCAGCCCCGGGGGGGTCGGCTACACCTTC. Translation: CASSPGGVGYTF.

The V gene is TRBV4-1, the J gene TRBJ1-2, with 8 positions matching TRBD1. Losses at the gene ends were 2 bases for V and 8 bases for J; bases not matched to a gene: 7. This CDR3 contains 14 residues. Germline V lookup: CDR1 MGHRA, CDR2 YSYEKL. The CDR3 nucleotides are TGCGCCAGCAGCCAATCTTCGACAGGGGTCGGCTACACCTTC. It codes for CASSQSSTGVGYTF.

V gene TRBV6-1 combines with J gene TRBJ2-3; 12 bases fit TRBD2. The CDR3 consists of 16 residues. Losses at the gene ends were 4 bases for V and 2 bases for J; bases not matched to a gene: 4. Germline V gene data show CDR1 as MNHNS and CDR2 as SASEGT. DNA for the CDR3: TGTGCCAGCAGTGGCTGGACTAGCGGGGCCACAGATACGCAGTATTTT. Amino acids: CASSGWTSGATDTQYF.

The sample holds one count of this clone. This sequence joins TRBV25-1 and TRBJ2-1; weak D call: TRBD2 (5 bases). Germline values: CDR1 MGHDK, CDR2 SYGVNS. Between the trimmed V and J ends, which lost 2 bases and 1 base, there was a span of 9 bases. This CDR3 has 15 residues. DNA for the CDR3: TGTGCCAGCAGTGAAGGACTGCAGTCCTACAATGAGCAGTTCTTC. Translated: CASSEGLQSYNEQFF.

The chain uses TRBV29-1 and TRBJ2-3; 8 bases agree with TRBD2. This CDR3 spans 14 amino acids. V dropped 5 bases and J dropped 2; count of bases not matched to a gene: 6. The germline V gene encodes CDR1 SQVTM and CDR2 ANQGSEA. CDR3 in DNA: TGCAGCGTTTGGAGCGGGGGAGACACAGATACGCAGTATTTT. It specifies CSVWSGGDTDTQYF.

CDR3 in amino acids: CASSESSGVYNEQFF. The CDR3 DNA reads TGTGCCAGCAGTGAATCTAGCGGGGTCTACAATGAGCAGTTCTTC. The chain links TRBV2 to TRBJ2-1; 9 bases are a match to TRBD2. This CDR3 is 15 amino acids long. Germline V gene data show CDR1 as SNHLY and CDR2 as FYNNEI. V trimming: 2 bases; J trimming: 3 bases; junction bases outside the gene matches: 2.

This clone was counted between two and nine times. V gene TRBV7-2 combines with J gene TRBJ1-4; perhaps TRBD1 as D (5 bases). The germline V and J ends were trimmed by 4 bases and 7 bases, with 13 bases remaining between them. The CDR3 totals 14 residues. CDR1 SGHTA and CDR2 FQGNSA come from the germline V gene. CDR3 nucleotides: TGTGCCAGCAGCTGGGGGGGTTGGAGTGAAAAACTGTTTTTT. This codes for CASSWGGWSEKLFF. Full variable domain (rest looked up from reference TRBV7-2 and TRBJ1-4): GAGVSQSPSNKVTEKGKDVELRCDPISGHTALYWYRQSLGQGLEFLIYFQGNSAPDKSGLPSDRFSAERTGGSVSTLTIQRTQQEDSAVYLCASSWGGWSEKLFFGSGTQLSVL.

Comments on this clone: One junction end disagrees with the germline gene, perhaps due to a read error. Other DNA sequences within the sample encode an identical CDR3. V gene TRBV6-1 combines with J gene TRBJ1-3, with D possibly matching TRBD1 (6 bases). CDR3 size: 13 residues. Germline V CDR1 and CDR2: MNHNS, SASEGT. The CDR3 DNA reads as TGTGCCAACGGGGCAGGGGCTGGAAATACCATATATTTT. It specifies CANGAGAGNTIYF.

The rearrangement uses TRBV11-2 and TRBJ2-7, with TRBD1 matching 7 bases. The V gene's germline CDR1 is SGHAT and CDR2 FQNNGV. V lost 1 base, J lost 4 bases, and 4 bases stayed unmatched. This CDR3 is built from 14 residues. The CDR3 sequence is CASSLAGQRYEQYF. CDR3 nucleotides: TGTGCCAGCAGCTTAGCGGGACAGCGATACGAGCAGTACTTC.

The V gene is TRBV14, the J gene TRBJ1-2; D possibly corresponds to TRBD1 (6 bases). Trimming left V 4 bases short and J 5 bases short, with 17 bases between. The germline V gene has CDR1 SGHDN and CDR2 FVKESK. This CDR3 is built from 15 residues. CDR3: CASSPALTRGYGYTF. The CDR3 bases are TGTGCCAGCAGCCCGGCCTTGACAAGGGGGTATGGCTACACCTTC.

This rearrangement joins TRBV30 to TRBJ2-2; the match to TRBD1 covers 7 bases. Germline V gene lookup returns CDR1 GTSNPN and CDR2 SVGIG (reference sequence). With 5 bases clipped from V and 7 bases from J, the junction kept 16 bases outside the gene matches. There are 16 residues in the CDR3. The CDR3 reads CAWSSVRGFGIGELFF. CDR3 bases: TGTGCCTGGTCCTCGGTCAGGGGGTTTGGGATCGGGGAGCTGTTTTTT.

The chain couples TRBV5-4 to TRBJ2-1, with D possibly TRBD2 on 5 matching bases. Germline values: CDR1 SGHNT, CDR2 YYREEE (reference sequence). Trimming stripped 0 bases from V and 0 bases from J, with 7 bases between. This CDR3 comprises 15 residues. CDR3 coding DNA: TGTGCCAGCAGCTTGGAAGGGAGCTCCTACAATGAGCAGTTCTTC. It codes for CASSLEGSSYNEQFF. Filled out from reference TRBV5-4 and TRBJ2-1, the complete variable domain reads ETGVTQSPTHLIKTRGQQVTLRCSSQSGHNTVSWYQQALGQGPQFIFQYYREEENGRGNFPPRFSGLQFPNYSSELNVNALELDDSALYLCASSLEGSSYNEQFFGPGTRLTVL.

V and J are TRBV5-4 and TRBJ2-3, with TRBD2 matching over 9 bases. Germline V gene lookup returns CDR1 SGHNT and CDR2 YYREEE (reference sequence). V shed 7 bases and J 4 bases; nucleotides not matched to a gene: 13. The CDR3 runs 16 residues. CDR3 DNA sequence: TGTGCCAGCCTCAGATCCGGTAGCGGGAGTGCAGATACGCAGTATTTT. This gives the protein CASLRSGSGSADTQYF.

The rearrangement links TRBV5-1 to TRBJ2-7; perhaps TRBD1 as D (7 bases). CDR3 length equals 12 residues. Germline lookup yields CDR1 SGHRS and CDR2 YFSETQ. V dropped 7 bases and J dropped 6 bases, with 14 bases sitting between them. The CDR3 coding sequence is TGCGCCAGCGGAGGGGGCGTGGGCGAGCAGTACTTC. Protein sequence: CASGGGVGEQYF.

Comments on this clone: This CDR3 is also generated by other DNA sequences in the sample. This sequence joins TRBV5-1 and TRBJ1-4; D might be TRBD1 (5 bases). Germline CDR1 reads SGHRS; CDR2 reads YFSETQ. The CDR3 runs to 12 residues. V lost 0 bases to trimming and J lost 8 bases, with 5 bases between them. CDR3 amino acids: CASSLAGEKLFF. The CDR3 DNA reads TGCGCCAGCAGCTTGGCAGGGGAAAAACTGTTTTTT.